The clone carrying this T cell receptor beta chain was observed a few times. Its antigen remains unknown. This entry is derived from a study of T cell repertoires in cytomegalovirus infection. Background on the study: Public TCR beta signatures marked donors with CMV infection and the matching HLA.

Study-level results: People with CMV and the relevant HLA were identified by cumulative public TCR beta family frequency.

The CDR3 has 14 residues. The germline CDR1 and CDR2 sequences are MNHEY and SVGAGI. V was trimmed by 6 bases and J by 2 bases, leaving 13 bases between them. One entry per CDR3 protein, called by TCRdb with MiXCR from the reads. The sample carries hundreds of thousands of distinct CDR3 sequences, under 45% recorded once. This chain joins TRBV6-5 and TRBJ1-1; the D is unclear. Sequencing used cultured PBMCs, obtained from culture after CMV antigen stimulation. The TCR was taken from a human donor in good health (CMV status not recorded). Some clones in this sample may be carry-over from other donors' samples. The CDR3, as DNA: TGTGCCAGCAGCCCGGAGGGAGGTAACACTGAAGCTTTCTTT. It encodes CASSPEGGNTEAFF.